These 30 T cell receptor beta chains share one sample of origin, sequenced in a study of blood T cell repertoires in COVID-19. Some clones are missing from TCRdb's copy, which holds only in-frame ones; the method was immunoSEQ multiplex PCR. The table has about 140,000 clones, roughly 85% seen once; the top ten hold 3% to 4.5%. The sample comprised peripheral blood. The receptors derive from a man aged 55-75 years with acute or convalescent COVID-19.

This clone showed up just a few times. The CDR3 bases are TGTGCCAGTAGCCCCGCAGGGAGCAATCAGCCCCAGCATTTT. Its translation: CASSPAGSNQPQHF. The chain joins TRBV19 to TRBJ1-5; D possibly corresponds to TRBD1 (5 bases). The CDR3 extends over 14 amino acids. V was shortened by 6 bases and J by 1 base, with 10 bases between the two germline ends. The germline V gene encodes CDR1 LNHDA and CDR2 SQIVND (reference sequence).

The chain is built from TRBV19 and TRBJ2-7; D call uncertain. The CDR3 covers 17 residues. V gave up 5 bases and J gave up 1 base, with 21 bases separating them. Germline CDR1 reads LNHDA; CDR2 reads SQIVND (reference sequence). CDR3 nucleotide sequence: TGTGCCAGTAGTTCAGTAAGTTGGCCGGAGCCATCCTACGAGCAGTACTTC. Its protein is CASSSVSWPEPSYEQYF.

J is TRBJ2-1 and V is TRBV7-2; 7 bases align to TRBD2. Per the germline V gene, CDR1 is SGHTA and CDR2 is FQGNSA. Unmatched junction bases numbered 4, after V lost 1 base and J lost 4 bases. This CDR3 comprises 15 residues. CDR3 nucleotides: TGTGCCAGCAGCTTAGAGCGGGACCCGTACAATGAGCAGTTCTTC. Encoded protein: CASSLERDPYNEQFF.

On this clone itself: This same CDR3 is encoded by further DNA sequences in the sample. This chain uses TRBV29-1 with TRBJ1-4, with TRBD1 matching over 8 bases. The germline gives CDR1 SQVTM, CDR2 ANQGSEA. J gave up 8 bases and V 4 bases, and 3 bases lay outside the gene matches. This CDR3 has 12 amino acids. The CDR3 loop reads CSVGRQGEKLFF. The CDR3 nucleotides are TGCAGCGTTGGAAGACAGGGGGAAAAACTGTTTTTT.

The rearrangement uses TRBV9 and TRBJ2-1, with a weak D call TRBD2 (5 bases). V lost 0 bases and J lost 1, with 8 bases in between. The CDR3 sequence is 15 residues long. CDR1 and CDR2 (germline): SGDLS, YYNGEE. CDR3 bases: TGTGCCAGCAGCGTAGACGGGGAGTCCTACAATGAGCAGTTCTTC. Translation: CASSVDGESYNEQFF.

The rearrangement uses TRBV6-5 and TRBJ1-6; D remains ambiguous. Trimming shortened V by 4 bases and J by 1 base, and 8 bases separated the two germline ends. There are 15 residues in the CDR3. Looked up from germline, CDR1 is MNHEY and CDR2 is SVGAGI. The CDR3 here is CASSLRGSYNSPLHF. CDR3 nucleotides: TGTGCCAGCAGTTTAAGAGGGTCCTATAATTCACCCCTCCACTTT.

In the case of this clone: At the DNA level, this CDR3 is encoded by other sequences in the same sample as well. The chain uses TRBV12-3 or TRBV12-4 and TRBJ1-1; D is uncertain. V gave up 6 bases and J gave up 1 base, with 6 bases separating them. There are 12 residues in the CDR3. The CDR3 region has the DNA TGTGCCAGCAGGACTGGGAACACTGAAGCTTTCTTT. Translated, it gives CASRTGNTEAFF.

V is TRBV19 and J is TRBJ1-5; a weak D match, TRBD1 (5 bases). Germline-derived CDR1 and CDR2 are LNHDA and SQIVND (reference sequence). CDR3 size: 13 residues. Trimming stripped 4 bases from V and 7 bases from J, with 11 bases between. The CDR3 sequence is CASSTQGGQPQHF. CDR3 sequence (DNA): TGTGCCAGTAGTACCCAGGGAGGCCAGCCCCAGCATTTT.

V and J are TRBV10-3 and TRBJ2-5; D possibly corresponds to TRBD2 (5 bases). Trimming removed 10 bases at V and 5 bases at J, with 14 bases between. The CDR3 contains 12 residues. CDR1 and CDR2 from the germline V gene are ENHRY and SYGVKD. Here the CDR3 reads CATTSSGETQYF. The CDR3, as DNA: TGTGCCACGACGAGCTCGGGGGAGACCCAGTACTTC.

This clone was observed a single time. V is TRBV20-1 and J is TRBJ2-7, with 8 bases fitting TRBD2. V gave up 3 bases and J gave up 3 bases; unmatched junction bases: 4. The CDR3 totals 13 residues. CDR1 and CDR2 (germline): DFQATT, SNEGSKA (reference sequence). This CDR3 is CSASVAGLYEQYF. The CDR3 nucleotides read TGCAGTGCTAGTGTAGCGGGGCTCTACGAGCAGTACTTC.

V gene TRBV7-8 combines with J gene TRBJ1-2, with 9 positions matching TRBD1. V gave up 4 bases and J gave up 14 bases; unmatched junction bases: 8. Germline V gene data show CDR1 as SGHVS and CDR2 as FQNEAQ. The CDR3 totals 12 residues. CDR3 protein: CASSSGRQGETF. The DNA for the CDR3 is TGTGCCAGCAGCTCCGGGCGACAGGGGGAAACCTTC. Looking up the rest from reference TRBV7-8 and TRBJ1-2 gives the full variable domain: GAGVSQSPRYKVAKRGQDVALRCDPISGHVSLFWYQQALGQGPEFLTYFQNEAQLDKSGLPSDRFFAERPEGSVSTLKIQRTQQEDSAVYLCASSSGRQGETFGSGTRLTVV.

The V gene is TRBV5-1, the J gene TRBJ2-1; TRBD1 agrees at 8 bases. CDR1 and CDR2 from the germline V gene are SGHRS and YFSETQ. V shed 0 bases and J 0 bases; nucleotides not matched to a gene: 5. The CDR3 length is 17 residues. The CDR3 nucleotides are TGCGCCAGCAGCTTGGAAGTGGGACAGGTCTCCTACAATGAGCAGTTCTTC. This sequence encodes CASSLEVGQVSYNEQFF. The full variable domain, completed using reference TRBV5-1 and TRBJ2-1, is KAGVTQTPRYLIKTRGQQVTLSCSPISGHRSVSWYQQTPGQGLQFLFEYFSETQRNKGNFPGRFSGRQFSNSRSEMNVSTLELGDSALYLCASSLEVGQVSYNEQFFGPGTRLTVL.

Notes on this clone: The junction departs from the called germline gene at one end, perhaps through a read error. V gene TRBV30 combines with J gene TRBJ1-2, with D tentatively TRBD1 (6 bases). The CDR3 totals 11 residues. The germline CDR1 and CDR2 sequences are GTSNPN and SVGIG (reference sequence). In nucleotides, the CDR3 is TGTGCCTGGAGTGTAGGGGGAACCCGTTCCTTC. Translation gives CAWSVGGTRSF.

The rearrangement joins TRBV3-1 (or the pseudogene TRBV3-2) to TRBJ2-2; 7 nucleotides match TRBD1. The V segment lost 5 bases and the J segment 5 bases; nucleotides outside the gene matches: 11. The CDR3 sequence is 16 residues long. Germline CDR1 and CDR2: LGHDT and YNNKEL (reference sequence). In DNA form, the CDR3 reads TGTGCCAGCAGCTACTACGGGACAGCAATGACCGGGGAGCTGTTTTTT. Translating gives CASSYYGTAMTGELFF.

The table lists this clone with many counts. The V and J genes are TRBV4-1 and TRBJ2-2, with D perhaps matching TRBD1 (6 bases). The V end lost 0 bases, the J end lost 4 bases, and 15 bases lay between the germline ends. CDR1 is MGHRA, CDR2 YSYEKL, per germline. The CDR3 spans 17 residues. In DNA form, the CDR3 reads TGCGCCAGCAGCCAAGAACCGCAGGGGCCGAGCACCGGGGAGCTGTTTTTT. This encodes CASSQEPQGPSTGELFF.

The genes are TRBV5-6 and TRBJ2-5; 10 bases are shared with TRBD2. The J segment lost 3 bases and the V segment lost 0 bases, leaving 8 bases of the junction unmatched. The CDR3 extends over 17 amino acids. Germline V gene sequence: CDR1 SGHDT, CDR2 YYEEEE. The CDR3 DNA follows: TGTGCCAGCAGCTTGGCAGTAGCGGGGGGACCCGAAGAGACCCAGTACTTC. This gives the protein CASSLAVAGGPEETQYF. Together with reference TRBV5-6 and TRBJ2-5, the CDR3 gives the full variable domain: DAGVTQSPTHLIKTRGQQVTLRCSPKSGHDTVSWYQQALGQGPQFIFQYYEEEERQRGNFPDRFSGHQFPNYSSELNVNALLLGDSALYLCASSLAVAGGPEETQYFGPGTRLLVL.

The chain is built from TRBV3-1 (or the pseudogene TRBV3-2) and TRBJ2-7; TRBD2 is a possible D gene (6 bases). V was pared by 4 bases and J by 5 bases, with 15 bases between. The CDR3 covers 14 residues. Per germline, CDR1 LGHDT and CDR2 YNNKEL (reference sequence). The chain's CDR3 is CASSPLGGRNEQYF. The CDR3 DNA follows: TGTGCCAGCAGCCCGTTGGGTGGGAGGAACGAGCAGTACTTC.

A few counts support this clone. This chain connects TRBV28 to TRBJ1-2; possible D gene TRBD1, 6 bases. This CDR3 comprises 12 residues. The germline V and J ends were trimmed by 5 bases and 2 bases, with 6 bases remaining between them. Germline V lookup: CDR1 MDHEN, CDR2 SYDVKM. The CDR3 DNA reads TGTGCCAGCAGTCAGGGGAACTATGGCTACACCTTC. It codes for CASSQGNYGYTF.

CDR3 protein: CASSVSGTSTDTQYF. In DNA, the CDR3 is TGTGCCAGCAGCGTAAGTGGGACTAGCACAGATACGCAGTATTTT. The chain carries TRBV9 and TRBJ2-3; possibly TRBD2 for D (6 bases). V lost 1 base and J lost 0, with 9 bases in between. The CDR3 loop spans 15 amino acids. CDR1 is SGDLS and CDR2 is YYNGEE in the germline V gene.

Only a few counts were recorded for this clone. The chain links TRBV10-3 to TRBJ2-7; a weak D match, TRBD1 (5 bases). V lost 9 bases and J lost 3, with 12 bases in between. The V gene's germline CDR1 is ENHRY and CDR2 SYGVKD. The CDR3 has 12 residues. The CDR3 sequence is CAISAGFYEQYF. DNA of the CDR3: TGTGCCATTTCTGCAGGGTTCTACGAGCAGTACTTC.

This chain uses TRBV28 with TRBJ1-5; the D is unclear. This CDR3 comprises 14 residues. CDR1 is MDHEN and CDR2 is SYDVKM in the germline V gene. V was shortened by 7 bases and J by 1 base, with 11 bases between the two germline ends. CDR3 sequence reads: CASTFHGSNQPQHF. The DNA of the CDR3 is TGTGCCAGCACTTTCCACGGGAGCAATCAGCCCCAGCATTTT. Variable domain in full (rest from reference TRBV28 and TRBJ1-5): DVKVTQSSRYLVKRTGEKVFLECVQDMDHENMFWYRQDPGLGLRLIYFSYDVKMKEKGDIPEGYSVSREKKERFSLILESASTNQTSMYLCASTFHGSNQPQHFGDGTRLSIL.

The chain uses TRBV29-1 and TRBJ2-5; no reliable D call. V lost 3 bases and J 1 base, leaving 15 bases between the germline ends. Germline V gives CDR1 SQVTM, CDR2 ANQGSEA. This CDR3 is built from 15 residues. The CDR3 spells CSVDGTELIQETQYF. CDR3 coding DNA: TGCAGCGTTGATGGCACGGAACTAATCCAAGAGACCCAGTACTTC.

The V and J genes are TRBV29-1 and TRBJ2-1, with D possibly being TRBD1 (8 bases). Germline CDR1 SQVTM, CDR2 ANQGSEA. Trimming left V 7 bases short and J 4 bases short, with 29 bases between. This CDR3 comprises 18 residues. For the CDR3, the DNA is TGCAGCGCAAAAGGGTGGCAGGGGGCTGCGGGAGATTACAATGAGCAGTTCTTC. Residues: CSAKGWQGAAGDYNEQFF.

J is TRBJ2-7 and V is TRBV5-1; possible D gene TRBD1, 6 bases. Germline V gene lookup returns CDR1 SGHRS and CDR2 YFSETQ. The CDR3 runs to 15 residues. Between the trimmed V and J ends, which lost 4 bases and 3 bases, there was a span of 17 bases. The CDR3 coding sequence is TGCGCCAGCAGCCCGGGACACCTCATTGACTACGAGCAGTACTTC. The encoded protein is CASSPGHLIDYEQYF.

This clone showed up just a few times. The chain is built from TRBV19 and TRBJ2-3; D remains unclear. CDR1 and CDR2 (germline): LNHDA, SQIVND (reference sequence). The CDR3 runs to 16 residues. V lost 5 bases to trimming and J lost 0 bases, with 15 bases between them. The CDR3 DNA follows: TGTGCCAGTAGTCACGCAGGCCGGAAGAGCACAGATACGCAGTATTTT. Translation gives CASSHAGRKSTDTQYF.

The chain is built from TRBV5-1 and TRBJ2-2; no clear D. From germline, CDR1 is SGHRS and CDR2 YFSETQ. The CDR3 contains 13 residues. Trimming stripped 0 bases from V and 2 bases from J, with 2 bases between. The chain's CDR3 is CASSLVNTGELFF. CDR3 nucleotide sequence: TGCGCCAGCAGCTTGGTAAACACCGGGGAGCTGTTTTTT.

The V and J genes are TRBV5-4 and TRBJ1-2; the match to TRBD1 covers 7 bases. V lost 0 bases and J lost 7; bases outside the gene matches: 3. The CDR3 runs 13 residues. Germline V gene lookup returns CDR1 SGHNT and CDR2 YYREEE (reference sequence). The CDR3 DNA is TGTGCCAGCAGCTTGGACAGGGGAGCTGGCTACACCTTC. This encodes CASSLDRGAGYTF.

The rearrangement joins TRBV7-2 to TRBJ1-2; D is unclear. The CDR3 has 12 amino acids. Trimming stripped 5 bases from V and 5 bases from J, with 9 bases between. Germline-derived CDR1 and CDR2 are SGHTA and FQGNSA. The CDR3 is CASSATAYGYTF. CDR3 DNA: TGTGCCAGCAGCGCCACAGCATATGGCTACACCTTC.

The chain links TRBV7-2 to TRBJ1-1, with D perhaps matching TRBD1 (5 bases). This CDR3 region has 15 residues. Germline CDR1 is SGHTA and CDR2 is FQGNSA. Trimming left V 1 base short and J 1 base short, with 10 bases between. The CDR3 region has the DNA TGTGCCAGCAGCTTAGACGACAGACCGAACACTGAAGCTTTCTTT. Protein: CASSLDDRPNTEAFF. Together with reference TRBV7-2 and TRBJ1-1, the CDR3 gives the full variable domain: GAGVSQSPSNKVTEKGKDVELRCDPISGHTALYWYRQSLGQGLEFLIYFQGNSAPDKSGLPSDRFSAERTGGSVSTLTIQRTQQEDSAVYLCASSLDDRPNTEAFFGQGTRLTVV.

The chain recombines TRBV7-2 with TRBJ2-7; D not certain. V was pared by 1 base and J by 6 bases, with 13 bases between. The CDR3 spans 14 residues. Per germline, CDR1 SGHTA and CDR2 FQGNSA. As DNA, the CDR3 is TGTGCCAGCAGCTTAGTCAGCGAGAACGCCGAGCAGTACTTC. This translates into CASSLVSENAEQYF.